The present T cell receptor (beta chain) was sequenced within a study of blood T cells in healthy people across ages. In the case of this clonotype: Its antigen is undetermined.

Study results and limitations: Underestimates were what the diversity estimates from one million T cells were considered to be. Whereas aged donors had fewer naive CD4+ cells, long-lived donors had more of them and higher diversity.

The CDR3 is made up of 17 amino acids. The germline gives CDR1 SGDLS, CDR2 YYNGEE. PCR was performed a second time for about 6 to 12 cycles using a sample-barcoded 5' primer and a J-beta primer mix. Each cDNA molecule, via a template-switch adaptor with 12 random nucleotides, was tagged. TCRdb re-analysed the 5' RACE reads in MiXCR, keeping a single row per CDR3 protein. This table has 920,000 or so distinct CDR3 sequences, more than 40% appearing once. The sample consisted of blood. The V gene is TRBV9, the J gene TRBJ2-7; 12 positions agree with TRBD1. The J call is doubtful: the DNA matches TRBJ2-5 better. The source is a woman aged 55-69 years in good health. This CDR3 reads CASSIGTGGWSLETQYF. The CDR3 DNA is TGTGCCAGCAGCATCGGGACAGGGGGCTGGTCTTTGGAGACCCAGTACTTC.